This entry lists 3 T cell receptor beta chains sequenced from one sample in a study of blood T cell repertoires in COVID-19. Using immunoSEQ multiplex PCR, the repertoire was profiled, and TCRdb retains in-frame clones only, with some absent. The table has 200,000 to 300,000 clones, 88% seen once. Source material: peripheral blood. The receptors derive from a human donor in a cohort sampled during active COVID-19.

The J gene is TRBJ1-1, the V gene TRBV7-3; TRBD1 aligns across 7 bases. Trimming at V came to 2 bases and at J to 1 base, leaving 1 base not matched to a gene. Germline CDR1 reads SGHTA; CDR2 reads FQGTGA. The length of the CDR3 is 14 residues. The CDR3 DNA sequence: TGTGCCAGCAGCTTACAGGGGGGGAACACTGAAGCTTTCTTT. It codes for CASSLQGGNTEAFF.

The CDR3 nucleotides read TGTGCCAGCTCACCTCTAGCGGGAGGGACCTACGAGCAGTACTTC. It translates to CASSPLAGGTYEQYF. The chain links TRBV18 to TRBJ2-7, with 12 positions matching TRBD2. V lost 3 bases, J lost 2 bases, and 2 bases stayed unmatched. The CDR3 totals 15 residues. The germline CDR1 and CDR2 sequences are KGHSH and LQKENI.

The chain has TRBV3-1 (or the pseudogene TRBV3-2) and TRBJ2-3, with 8 bases lining up with TRBD2. This CDR3 comprises 15 residues. Looked up from germline, CDR1 is LGHDT and CDR2 is YNNKEL (reference sequence). With 1 base clipped from V and 6 bases from J, the junction kept 6 bases outside the gene matches. The DNA of the CDR3 is TGTGCCAGCAGCCAAGTACGAGCGGGAGCGGATACGCAGTATTTT. Translation gives CASSQVRAGADTQYF.